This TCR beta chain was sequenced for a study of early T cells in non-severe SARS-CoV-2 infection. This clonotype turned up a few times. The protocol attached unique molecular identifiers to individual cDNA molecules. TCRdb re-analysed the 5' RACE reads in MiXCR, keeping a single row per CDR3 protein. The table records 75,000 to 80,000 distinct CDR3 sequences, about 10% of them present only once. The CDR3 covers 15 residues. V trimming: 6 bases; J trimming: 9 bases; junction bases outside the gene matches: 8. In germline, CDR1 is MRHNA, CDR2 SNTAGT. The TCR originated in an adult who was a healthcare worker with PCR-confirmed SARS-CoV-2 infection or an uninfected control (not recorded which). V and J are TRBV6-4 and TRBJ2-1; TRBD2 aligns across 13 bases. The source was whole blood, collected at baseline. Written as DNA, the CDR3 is TGTGCCAGCAGCCAGGGACTAGCGGGGCCCAGTGAGCAGTTCTTC. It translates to CASSQGLAGPSEQFF.